This T cell receptor (beta chain) was captured by sequencing in a study of beta chain features in type 1 diabetes. Points from the study as a whole: For type 1 diabetes patients, VDJ junctions showed fewer insertions and more deletions. Highly expressing activated T cells could be over-counted with a cDNA template.

CD4+ naive, central memory, regulatory and stem cell-like memory subsets were isolated by sorting on CD45RO/CCR7/CD25/CD127/CD95/CD27. Between the trimmed V and J ends, which lost 3 bases and 0 bases, there was a span of 8 bases. The CDR3 consists of 14 residues. In germline, CDR1 is MNHEY, CDR2 SMNVEV (reference sequence). Note on this clone: What it recognizes is unknown.

Expressed TCRB transcripts were sequenced because the isolated RNA had all been reverse transcribed beforehand. TCRdb's table, derived via immunoSEQ multiplex PCR, lists solely in-frame clones and lacks some. Of fewer than 150,000 clones in the sample, less than 9% were seen once. The sequence came from a woman in her 30s in good health. The chain carries TRBV27 and TRBJ1-1; D might be TRBD1 (5 bases). The sequenced sample consisted of central memory CD4+ T cells from blood. This CDR3 reads CASSFAGVNTEAFF. The CDR3 nucleotides read TGTGCCAGCAGTTTTGCGGGGGTGAACACTGAAGCTTTCTTT.